Shown below are 13 T cell receptor beta chains from a single sample sequenced in a study of T cells in Graves' hyperthyroidism and ophthalmopathy. Researchers amplified the TCR beta CDR3 regions from RNA transcripts. A set of HTBI primers served as the primers for a first-round RT-PCR of the TCR CDR3. TCRdb re-derived calls from the multiplex PCR reads in MiXCR, one entry per CDR3 protein. The profile shows hundreds of thousands of distinct CDR3 sequences, around 16% of them singletons. The material sequenced was blood. The source of these receptors is a woman under 30 with Graves' hyperthyroidism.

This clonotype occurred many times. The rearrangement joins TRBV6-1 to TRBJ1-5; D might be TRBD1 (5 bases). Germline assignment: CDR1 MNHNS and CDR2 SASEGT. This CDR3 is built from 16 residues. Trimming pared 4 bases from V and 3 bases from J, leaving 16 bases between. The CDR3 reads CASSGGESMFNQPQHF. The CDR3 DNA sequence: TGTGCCAGCAGTGGAGGGGAGAGTATGTTCAATCAGCCCCAGCATTTT.

This clonotype appeared many times. The chain links TRBV12-3 or TRBV12-4 to TRBJ1-2; possibly TRBD1 for D (6 bases). V lost 2 bases and J lost 4, with 14 bases in between. The CDR3 sequence is 15 residues long. The CDR3 DNA follows: TGTGCCAGCAGTTTAAGACAGGCTCTCGGCTATGGCTACACCTTC. Translation gives CASSLRQALGYGYTF.

V and J are TRBV6-1 and TRBJ1-5; a possible D gene is TRBD1 (6 bases). V was shortened by 0 bases and J by 3 bases, with 9 bases between the two germline ends. The CDR3 loop spans 15 amino acids. The germline V gene has CDR1 MNHNS and CDR2 SASEGT. DNA for the CDR3: TGTGCCAGCAGTGAAGCGAGGGGGACCAATCAGCCCCAGCATTTT. Amino acid sequence: CASSEARGTNQPQHF.

A few counts support this clonotype. This chain uses TRBV19 with TRBJ2-3; TRBD1 aligns across 11 bases. The V segment lost 6 bases and the J segment 5 bases; nucleotides outside the gene matches: 10. From germline, CDR1 is LNHDA and CDR2 SQIVND (reference sequence). The CDR3 runs to 16 residues. CDR3 residues: CASRPAGTGGRDTQYF. The CDR3, as DNA: TGTGCCAGTAGGCCCGCTGGGACAGGGGGACGAGATACGCAGTATTTT. The full variable domain, completed using reference TRBV19 and TRBJ2-3, is DGGITQSPKYLFRKEGQNVTLSCEQNLNHDAMYWYRQDPGQGLRLIYYSQIVNDFQKGDIAEGYSVSREKKESFPLTVTSAQKNPTAFYLCASRPAGTGGRDTQYFGPGTRLTVL.

This clonotype came up many times. DNA for the CDR3: TGTGCCAGCAGTCGTCATGACGGGGGCAATGAGCAGTTCTTC. Translating it yields CASSRHDGGNEQFF. This chain joins TRBV27 and TRBJ2-1; a possible D gene is TRBD2 (6 bases). Trimming removed 5 bases at V and 6 bases at J, with 14 bases between. The CDR3 spans 14 residues. CDR1 and CDR2 (germline): MNHEY, SMNVEV (reference sequence).

This clonotype was seen many times. This sequence joins TRBV2 and TRBJ2-3; tentative D call: TRBD1 (6 bases). The CDR3 sequence is 15 residues long. V lost 4 bases to trimming and J lost 2 bases, with 13 bases between them. Germline CDR1 and CDR2: SNHLY and FYNNEI. Here the CDR3 reads CASSARQEFTDTQYF. Here the CDR3 DNA reads TGTGCCAGCAGTGCGCGACAGGAATTCACAGATACGCAGTATTTT.

V and J are TRBV14 and TRBJ2-1; D uncertain. V was shortened by 4 bases and J by 7 bases, with 11 bases between the two germline ends. Germline V CDR1 and CDR2: SGHDN, FVKESK. There are 13 residues in the CDR3. In DNA form, the CDR3 reads TGTGCCAGCAGCCTCAAGCCGCGGAATGAGCAGTTCTTC. Translation gives CASSLKPRNEQFF. Full variable domain (outside the CDR3, taken from reference TRBV14 and TRBJ2-1): EAGVTQFPSHSVIEKGQTVTLRCDPISGHDNLYWYRRVMGKEIKFLLHFVKESKQDESGMPNNRFLAERTGGTYSTLKVQPAELEDSGVYFCASSLKPRNEQFFGPGTRLTVL.

This clonotype turned up a few times. The chain has TRBV6-1 and TRBJ2-3; D is possibly TRBD1 (6 bases). Germline assignment: CDR1 MNHNS and CDR2 SASEGT. CDR3 size: 17 residues. The V and J ends lost 5 bases and 1 base respectively, with 19 bases between them. The CDR3 reads CASSLSVGAFGTDTQYF. CDR3 sequence (DNA): TGTGCCAGCAGTCTAAGTGTGGGGGCTTTTGGCACAGATACGCAGTATTTT.

This chain joins TRBV24-1 and TRBJ2-2; D may be TRBD1 (6 bases). The germline V gene encodes CDR1 KGHDR and CDR2 SFDVKD. CDR3 length equals 16 residues. The V gene lost 1 base and the J gene lost 2 bases, with 10 bases spanning the gap. CDR3 nucleotide sequence: TGTGCCACCAGTGATTTCCGGGACAAAAACACCGGGGAGCTGTTTTTT. It specifies CATSDFRDKNTGELFF.

This clonotype has a handful of counts. This chain joins TRBV2 and TRBJ2-2; 7 nucleotides agree with TRBD1. The CDR3 sequence is 15 residues long. V trimming: 9 bases; J trimming: 1 base; junction bases outside the gene matches: 8. The germline gives CDR1 SNHLY, CDR2 FYNNEI. The CDR3: CASQVGTVNTGELFF. CDR3 coding DNA: TGTGCCAGTCAAGTCGGGACAGTGAACACCGGGGAGCTGTTTTTT.

This clonotype was seen at least ten times. This sequence joins TRBV3-1 and TRBJ1-1; no reliable D call. Germline loops: CDR1 LGHDT, CDR2 YNNKEL (reference sequence). V lost 0 bases and J lost 11, with 13 bases in between. This CDR3 is 13 amino acids long. In nucleotides, the CDR3 is TGTGCCAGCAGCCAAGACCCTACCCTTCGGGCTTTCTTT. Amino acids: CASSQDPTLRAFF. Filled out from reference TRBV3-1 and TRBJ1-1, the complete variable domain reads DTAVSQTPKYLVTQMGNDKSIKCEQNLGHDTMYWYKQDSKKFLKIMFSYNNKELIINETVPNRFSPKSPDKAHLNLHINSLELGDSAVYFCASSQDPTLRAFFGQGTRLTVV.

This clonotype turned up a few times. CDR3 DNA sequence: TGCGCCAGCAGCCAAGATGGGCAGGGCTCCTATCAGCCCCAGCATTTT. This translates into CASSQDGQGSYQPQHF. V gene TRBV4-1 combines with J gene TRBJ1-5; maybe TRBD1 (5 bases). The V end was cut by 0 bases, the J end by 5 bases, with 14 bases between. CDR3 length: 16 residues. Germline V lookup: CDR1 MGHRA, CDR2 YSYEKL.

In regard to this clonotype: This could be a read error, since a much larger clone is one nucleotide away. The chain has TRBV11-2 and TRBJ1-2, with unresolved D. The V gene lost 3 bases and the J gene lost 6 bases, with 20 bases spanning the gap. Looked up from germline, CDR1 is SGHAT and CDR2 is FQNNGV. The CDR3 spans 16 residues. CDR3 coding DNA: TGTGCCAGCAGCTTGCGGTTAGGAGAGTTTCGTGATGGCTACACCTTC. Translation gives CASSLRLGEFRDGYTF.